These 18 T cell receptor beta chains were sequenced from one sample in a study of T cell responses to AZD1222 COVID-19 vaccine. Measured with immunoSEQ multiplex PCR; TCRdb has only the in-frame clones, and not every one. The table has some 120,000 clones, roughly nine tenths seen once; the top ten hold 4.5%. This specimen was peripheral blood, taken on day 0 of AZD1222 vaccination. The receptors stem from an adult in good health.

This sequence joins TRBV5-1 and TRBJ1-4; no clear D gene. CDR1 SGHRS and CDR2 YFSETQ come from the germline V gene. The CDR3 loop spans 15 amino acids. V shed 7 bases and J shed 0 bases, with 13 bases lying between them. CDR3 in DNA: TGCGCCAGCCAAGCTACGGCAGCAACTAATGAAAAACTGTTTTTT. Amino acid sequence: CASQATAATNEKLFF.

This sequence joins TRBV9 and TRBJ1-6, with unresolved D. The CDR3 is made up of 14 amino acids. Per the germline V gene, CDR1 is SGDLS and CDR2 is YYNGEE. Trimming cost V 4 bases and J 6 bases, with 11 bases left between them. This CDR3 is CASSLDPLNSPLHF. DNA for the CDR3: TGTGCCAGCAGCTTAGACCCCCTTAATTCACCCCTCCACTTT.

V is TRBV6-5 and J is TRBJ1-1, with D possibly being TRBD1 (5 bases). V was trimmed by 6 bases and J by 2 bases, leaving 13 bases between them. This CDR3 has 14 residues. The germline gives CDR1 MNHEY, CDR2 SVGAGI. Written as DNA, the CDR3 is TGTGCCAGCAGGGAGACAGACCTCAACACTGAAGCTTTCTTT. Encoded protein: CASRETDLNTEAFF.

The rearrangement joins TRBV4-2 to TRBJ2-4; D perhaps matches TRBD2 (5 bases). Trimming removed 0 bases from V and 1 base from J, with 16 bases in between. Per the germline V gene, CDR1 is LGHNA and CDR2 is YNFKEQ. This CDR3 has 18 amino acids. CDR3 nucleotide sequence: TGTGCCAGCAGCCAAGAACCCCTAGCTGTTGCGGCCAAAAACATTCAGTACTTC. Its translation: CASSQEPLAVAAKNIQYF.

The chain has TRBV7-9 and TRBJ1-4; no reliable D call. This CDR3 comprises 14 residues. The germline V gene has CDR1 SEHNR and CDR2 FQNEAQ (reference sequence). V lost 5 bases, J lost 5 bases, and 12 bases lay in between. Written as DNA, the CDR3 is TGTGCCAGCAGCCCACTGGGGTTCAATGAAAAACTGTTTTTT. This sequence encodes CASSPLGFNEKLFF.

This sequence joins TRBV7-6 and TRBJ1-2; TRBD1 aligns across 12 bases. CDR1 SGHVS and CDR2 FNYEAQ come from the germline V gene. The CDR3 runs 13 residues. V lost 8 bases and J lost 4; bases outside the gene matches: 2. This chain's CDR3 is CASGTGGGYGYTF. For the CDR3, the DNA is TGTGCCAGCGGGACAGGGGGCGGCTATGGCTACACCTTC.

The chain combines TRBV6-1 with TRBJ2-5; D remains ambiguous. Germline assignment: CDR1 MNHNS and CDR2 SASEGT. The ends were cut back, 2 bases at V and 5 bases at J, with 9 bases in the middle. The length of the CDR3 is 13 residues. This chain's CDR3 is CASSESFLETQYF. In nucleotides, the CDR3 is TGTGCCAGCAGTGAATCCTTTTTGGAGACCCAGTACTTC.

This clone showed up just once. V is TRBV7-9 and J is TRBJ1-5, with D possibly TRBD1 on 5 matching bases. Trimming removed 5 bases from V and 5 bases from J, with 13 bases in between. The CDR3 totals 14 residues. Germline CDR1 reads SEHNR; CDR2 reads FQNEAQ (reference sequence). CDR3: CASSLGQSHQPQHF. CDR3 coding DNA: TGTGCCAGCAGCCTCGGACAATCACATCAGCCCCAGCATTTT.

This clone has a handful of counts. The chain links TRBV5-1 to TRBJ1-2; TRBD1 is a possible D gene (6 bases). The germline CDR1 and CDR2 sequences are SGHRS and YFSETQ. The CDR3 runs to 14 residues. Trimming took off 0 bases at V and 3 bases at J, with 9 bases between the two ends. The CDR3 nucleotides are TGCGCCAGCAGCTTGGGGGGGCGCGACTATGGCTACACCTTC. Its translation is CASSLGGRDYGYTF.

CDR3 DNA sequence: TGTGCCACCAGTGATTTAGGGGAAGATACGCAGTATTTT. It encodes CATSDLGEDTQYF. The V gene is TRBV24-1, the J gene TRBJ2-3; D might be TRBD1 (5 bases). V dropped 1 base and J dropped 5 bases, with 6 bases sitting between them. The V gene's germline CDR1 is KGHDR and CDR2 SFDVKD. The CDR3 totals 13 residues.

CDR3 DNA sequence: TGCAGTGCTAGTCCGGGCCAGGCTGGAAACACCATATATTTT. This translates into CSASPGQAGNTIYF. This chain uses TRBV20-1 with TRBJ1-3; D ambiguous. Germline CDR1 is DFQATT and CDR2 is SNEGSKA (reference sequence). This CDR3 is built from 14 residues. V was trimmed by 3 bases and J by 2 bases, leaving 11 bases between them.

This CDR3 reads CASRESGTDRGLLHF. The CDR3 DNA reads as TGCGCCAGCAGAGAGTCCGGGACGGACAGAGGGCTCCTCCACTTT. V gene TRBV5-1 combines with J gene TRBJ1-6, with a tentative D call TRBD1 (6 bases). Trimming took 5 bases from V and 15 from J, leaving 24 bases between them. From germline, CDR1 is SGHRS and CDR2 YFSETQ. This CDR3 region has 15 residues.

With respect to this clone: Different DNA sequences within this sample yield the same CDR3. J is TRBJ2-1 and V is TRBV7-6, with D maybe TRBD2 (7 bases). The CDR3 consists of 15 residues. V gave up 4 bases and J gave up 4 bases, with 14 bases separating them. Looked up from germline, CDR1 is SGHVS and CDR2 is FNYEAQ. The CDR3 spells CASSSRGAGYNEQFF. CDR3 nucleotides: TGTGCCAGCAGCTCTCGGGGGGCGGGGTACAATGAGCAGTTCTTC.

The chain recombines TRBV30 with TRBJ1-1, with D uncertain. V lost 2 bases, J lost 0 bases, and 16 bases lay in between. Germline V CDR1 and CDR2: GTSNPN, SVGIG (reference sequence). This CDR3 has 16 residues. The CDR3 DNA follows: TGTGCCTGGAGTTCCCCCCTTACAAGGATGAACACTGAAGCTTTCTTT. Translating gives CAWSSPLTRMNTEAFF.

This clone was counted a few times. The V call is TRBV5-6, the J call TRBJ1-2, with D uncertain. The CDR3 has 11 amino acids. Trimming cost V 4 bases and J 8 bases, with 9 bases left between them. Germline lookup yields CDR1 SGHDT and CDR2 YYEEEE. DNA for the CDR3: TGTGCCAGCAGCCGGTCGGGGGGCTACACCTTC. Protein product: CASSRSGGYTF.

This clone was seen a single time. J is TRBJ2-7 and V is TRBV6-1; D tentatively reads TRBD1 or TRBD2 (5 bases each). This CDR3 has 13 amino acids. Germline CDR1 reads MNHNS; CDR2 reads SASEGT. The V and J ends lost 3 bases and 4 bases respectively, with 10 bases between them. The CDR3 DNA follows: TGTGCCAGCAGTGAGGGGACCAGTTACGAGCAGTACTTC. As protein: CASSEGTSYEQYF.

J is TRBJ1-1 and V is TRBV6-5; no reliable D call. The CDR3 has 14 residues. V lost 6 bases to trimming and J lost 3 bases, with 14 bases between them. Germline-derived CDR1 and CDR2 are MNHEY and SVGAGI. The CDR3 spells CASRPRVMYTEAFF. CDR3 DNA: TGTGCCAGCAGACCTCGGGTAATGTACACTGAAGCTTTCTTT.

V and J are TRBV28 and TRBJ1-4; the D gene is possibly TRBD1 (5 bases). Trimming removed 5 bases at V and 7 bases at J, with 11 bases between. Germline-derived CDR1 and CDR2 are MDHEN and SYDVKM. The CDR3 consists of 13 residues. As DNA, the CDR3 is TGTGCCAGCAGTGCCCTGGGGACTGAAAAACTGTTTTTT. Protein: CASSALGTEKLFF.